The present T cell receptor beta chain was sequenced within a study of technical replicates of blood from a handful of donors. This CDR3 spans 13 amino acids. Germline V CDR1 and CDR2: MNHNS, SASEGT. V lost 3 bases, J lost 11 bases, and 17 bases lay in between. Method: immunoSEQ multiplex PCR; TCRdb's copy keeps in-frame clones and lacks some. The sample records roughly 100,000 clones, almost 96% being singletons. The specimen sequenced was T cells isolated from PBMCs. The sequence was collected from a human donor in good health. The chain has TRBV6-1 and TRBJ2-7, with D tentatively TRBD1 (6 bases). The CDR3 loop is CASSEGTGPGEYF. CDR3 sequence (DNA): TGTGCCAGCAGTGAGGGAACAGGACCAGGGGAGTACTTC.